Ten or more counts support the clone carrying this T cell receptor (beta chain). Its specificity is not known. This entry is derived from a study of T cell repertoires in cytomegalovirus infection. Overall study: CMV infection together with matching HLA type was indicated by public TCR beta signatures. The study, taken as a whole, reports: In two of eight donors, the top clonotype was HLA-C-restricted CMV-specific.

TCRdb re-called the reads with MiXCR, one entry per CDR3 protein. The table has approximately 500,000 distinct CDR3 sequences, 11% seen once. The CDR3 has 12 amino acids. The V end was cut by 8 bases, the J end by 2 bases, with 7 bases between. Germline V gives CDR1 LGHDT, CDR2 YNNKEL (reference sequence). The receptor was derived from a human donor in good health (CMV status not recorded). Some clones in this sample may be carry-over from other donors' samples. Sequenced input: PBMCs. This chain connects TRBV3-1 to TRBJ1-3; no clear D. The chain's CDR3 is CASRGAGNTIYF. The CDR3 DNA follows: TGTGCCAGCCGGGGTGCTGGAAACACCATATATTTT.